There are many counts of the clone carrying this T cell receptor beta chain. No antigen is known for it. This entry belongs to a study of response to subunit inactivated influenza vaccine. General study findings and limits: Researchers suggested that each seasonal influenza vaccination recruits few new T cells.

TCRdb itself ran the RT-PCR reads through MiXCR, one entry per CDR3 protein. The sample lists hundreds of thousands of distinct CDR3 sequences; 13% to 15% were seen once. The clonotype originates from a middle-aged man who received an inactivated influenza vaccine. The sequencing used PBMCs from blood, collected around 14 days before vaccination.

CDR3 region: CASSLDLGGSEKLFF. CDR3 nucleotides: TGTGCCAGCAGCTTAGATCTGGGGGGATCGGAAAAACTGTTTTTT. V and J are TRBV11-2 and TRBJ1-4; TRBD1 is a possible D gene (5 bases). Between the trimmed V and J ends, which lost 0 bases and 8 bases, there was a span of 13 bases. Per the germline V gene, CDR1 is SGHAT and CDR2 is FQNNGV. This CDR3 region has 15 residues.